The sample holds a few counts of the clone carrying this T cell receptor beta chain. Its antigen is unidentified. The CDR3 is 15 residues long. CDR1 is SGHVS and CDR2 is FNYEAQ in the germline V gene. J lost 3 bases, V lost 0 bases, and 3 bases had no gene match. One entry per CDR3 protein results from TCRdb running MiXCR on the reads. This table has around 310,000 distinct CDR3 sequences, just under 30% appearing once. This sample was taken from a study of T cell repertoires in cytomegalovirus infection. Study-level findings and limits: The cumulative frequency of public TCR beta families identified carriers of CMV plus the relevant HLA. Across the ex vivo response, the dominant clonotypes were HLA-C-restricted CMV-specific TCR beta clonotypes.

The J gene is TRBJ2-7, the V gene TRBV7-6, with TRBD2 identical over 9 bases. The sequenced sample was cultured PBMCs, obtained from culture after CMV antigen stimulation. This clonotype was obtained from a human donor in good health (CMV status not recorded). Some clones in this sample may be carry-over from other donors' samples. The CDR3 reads CASSLASGRLYEQYF. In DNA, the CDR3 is TGTGCCAGCAGCTTAGCTAGCGGGAGACTCTACGAGCAGTACTTC.